Following are 7 T cell receptor beta chains from one sample sequenced in a study of cytomegalovirus exposure and HLA in healthy donors. Assay used: immunoSEQ multiplex PCR; TCRdb lists only in-frame clones, some missing. This sample carries 95,000 to 150,000 clones, 90% to 97% of them seen once, and the ten largest clones take 1.5% to 2%. Sequencing was performed on PBMCs. These receptors all come from a man aged 18-30 years in good health and CMV-seronegative.

V usage is TRBV7-2 and J usage is TRBJ1-1; possible D gene TRBD1, 5 bases. Trimming removed 2 bases at V and 6 bases at J, with 10 bases between. Germline V lookup: CDR1 SGHTA, CDR2 FQGNSA. This CDR3 has 13 amino acids. CDR3 nucleotide sequence: TGTGCCAGCAGCTTATCGGGGGAAGCTGAAGCTTTCTTT. Encoded protein: CASSLSGEAEAFF.

The chain is built from TRBV7-2 and TRBJ2-7; the D gene is possibly TRBD1 (6 bases). Trimming took 5 bases from V and 3 from J, leaving 14 bases between them. Germline V gives CDR1 SGHTA, CDR2 FQGNSA. CDR3 length: 14 amino acids. CDR3 region: CASSTWDKYYEQYF. The CDR3, as DNA: TGTGCCAGCAGCACTTGGGACAAATACTACGAGCAGTACTTC.

V is TRBV27 and J is TRBJ2-5; 7 bases line up with TRBD1. Germline CDR1 reads MNHEY; CDR2 reads SMNVEV (reference sequence). CDR3 length: 15 amino acids. After removal of 4 bases from V and 5 bases from J, the junction contained 10 bases not matched to a gene. CDR3 residues: CASSSPGQTSETQYF. The CDR3 DNA is TGTGCCAGCAGTTCCCCGGGACAGACTTCTGAGACCCAGTACTTC.

The rearrangement links TRBV7-6 to TRBJ1-1, with D unclear. V was trimmed by 6 bases and J by 6 bases, leaving 17 bases between them. The CDR3 is made up of 14 amino acids. From germline, CDR1 is SGHVS and CDR2 FNYEAQ. The DNA for the CDR3 is TGTGCCAGCAGTCGTACCCTGGGCGGGGCTGAAGCTTTCTTT. Protein product: CASSRTLGGAEAFF.

The rearrangement links TRBV11-2 to TRBJ1-3; 7 bases agree with TRBD1. CDR1 is SGHAT and CDR2 is FQNNGV in the germline V gene. CDR3 size: 17 residues. V shed 7 bases, J shed 5 bases, and the junction held 17 bases outside the gene matches. CDR3 in DNA: TGTGCCAGCAACAAGAACATCGGGACAGCGATAAGAAACACCATATATTTT. This translates into CASNKNIGTAIRNTIYF.

This sequence joins TRBV19 and TRBJ2-7, with TRBD2 identical over 12 bases. V lost 11 bases, J lost 4 bases, and 15 bases stayed unmatched. CDR1 is LNHDA, CDR2 SQIVND, per germline (reference sequence). The CDR3 covers 16 residues. CDR3 residues: CAPTSGSGPRGYEQYF. For the CDR3, the DNA is TGTGCCCCGACTAGCGGGAGTGGACCCCGGGGGTACGAGCAGTACTTC.

This chain links TRBV6-6 with TRBJ2-5, with TRBD2 matching 9 bases. This CDR3 has 14 residues. The ends lost 5 bases at V and 5 bases at J; junction bases unmatched: 6. The germline V gene has CDR1 MNHNY and CDR2 SVGAGI (reference sequence). The DNA of the CDR3 is TGTGCCAGCAGTCCCTTGCGGGAGGGGGAGACCCAGTACTTC. The encoded protein is CASSPLREGETQYF.